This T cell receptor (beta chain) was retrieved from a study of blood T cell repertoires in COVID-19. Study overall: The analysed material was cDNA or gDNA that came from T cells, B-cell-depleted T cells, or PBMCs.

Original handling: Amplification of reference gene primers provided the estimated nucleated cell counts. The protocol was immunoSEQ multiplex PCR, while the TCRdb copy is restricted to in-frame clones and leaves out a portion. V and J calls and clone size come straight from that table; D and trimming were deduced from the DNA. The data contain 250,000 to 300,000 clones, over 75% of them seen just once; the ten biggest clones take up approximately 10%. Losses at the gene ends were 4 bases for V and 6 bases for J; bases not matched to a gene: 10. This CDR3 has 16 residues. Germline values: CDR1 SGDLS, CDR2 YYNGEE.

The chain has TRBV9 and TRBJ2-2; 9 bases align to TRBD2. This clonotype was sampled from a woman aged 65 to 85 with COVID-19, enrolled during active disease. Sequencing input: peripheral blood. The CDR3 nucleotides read TGTGCCAGCAGCCCCAGTGGCGGGAGGGTTTCCGGGGAGCTGTTTTTT. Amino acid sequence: CASSPSGGRVSGELFF.